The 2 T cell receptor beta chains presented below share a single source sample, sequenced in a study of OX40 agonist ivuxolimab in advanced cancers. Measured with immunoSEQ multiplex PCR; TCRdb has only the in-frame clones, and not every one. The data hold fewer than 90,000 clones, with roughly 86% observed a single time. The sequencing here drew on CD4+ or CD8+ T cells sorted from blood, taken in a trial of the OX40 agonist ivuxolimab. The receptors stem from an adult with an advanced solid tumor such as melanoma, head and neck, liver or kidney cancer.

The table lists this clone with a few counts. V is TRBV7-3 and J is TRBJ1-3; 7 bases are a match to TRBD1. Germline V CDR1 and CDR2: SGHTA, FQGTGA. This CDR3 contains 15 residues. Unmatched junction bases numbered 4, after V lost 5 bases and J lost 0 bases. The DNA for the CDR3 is TGTGCCAGCAGCCCCCAGGGGGGCTCTGGAAACACCATATATTTT. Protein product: CASSPQGGSGNTIYF. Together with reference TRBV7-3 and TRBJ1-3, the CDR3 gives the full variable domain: GAGVSQTPSNKVTEKGKYVELRCDPISGHTALYWYRQSLGQGPEFLIYFQGTGAADDSGLPNDRFFAVRPEGSVSTLKIQRTERGDSAVYLCASSPQGGSGNTIYFGEGSWLTVV.

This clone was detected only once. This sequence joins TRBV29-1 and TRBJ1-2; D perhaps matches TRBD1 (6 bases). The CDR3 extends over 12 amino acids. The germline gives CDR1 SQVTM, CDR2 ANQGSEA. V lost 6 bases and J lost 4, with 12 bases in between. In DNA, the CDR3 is TGCAGCGTCCGGACAGAGATCTATGGCTACACCTTC. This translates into CSVRTEIYGYTF.